The 9 T cell receptor beta chains in this list originate from one sample, sequenced in a study of CD8+ T cells in alopecia areata. It was cDNA, reverse transcribed from extracted RNA, that served as the sequencing template. The assay was immunoSEQ multiplex PCR, and TCRdb's table has in-frame clones only and misses some. The sample has approximately 120,000 clones; under 65% are singletons. Indicated treatment: oral pan-JAK inhibitor, 5-10 mg twice daily. The sequencing here drew on CD4+ T cells sorted from blood, taken at week 4, from a patient treated with tofacitinib. The receptors were sampled from a human donor with alopecia areata.

This clone appeared a few times. The chain carries TRBV7-6 and TRBJ1-1, with D possibly being TRBD1 (6 bases). The CDR3 spans 13 residues. The germline V gene encodes CDR1 SGHVS and CDR2 FNYEAQ. With 5 bases removed from V and 3 bases from J, the gap between germline ends came to 10 bases. The CDR3 region is CASSPRQDTEAFF. CDR3 coding DNA: TGTGCCAGCAGCCCTCGACAGGACACTGAAGCTTTCTTT.

In its sample, this clone ranks as medium-sized. The chain uses TRBV4-2 and TRBJ1-4; D unresolved. In germline, CDR1 is LGHNA, CDR2 YNFKEQ. The CDR3 runs 14 residues. V was trimmed by 3 bases and J by 8 bases, leaving 13 bases between them. Here the CDR3 DNA reads TGTGCCAGCAGCCACGGGGAGTCGGGGGAAAAACTGTTTTTT. Its translation is CASSHGESGEKLFF.

This clone has just one count. The chain joins TRBV29-1 to TRBJ2-7; 9 bases agree with TRBD2. V lost 7 bases and J lost 0; bases outside the gene matches: 10. This CDR3 spans 15 amino acids. Looked up from germline, CDR1 is SQVTM and CDR2 is ANQGSEA. The CDR3 nucleotides are TGCAGCGGGACTGATAGCGGGGGCCCCTCCTACGAGCAGTACTTC. It yields the protein CSGTDSGGPSYEQYF.

Only a few counts were recorded for this clone. V gene TRBV29-1 combines with J gene TRBJ2-5; D is ambiguous. Germline lookup yields CDR1 SQVTM and CDR2 ANQGSEA. This CDR3 has 10 amino acids. Trimming removed 6 bases at V and 3 bases at J, with 5 bases between. CDR3 amino acids: CSVAEETQYF. CDR3 DNA: TGCAGCGTGGCGGAAGAGACCCAGTACTTC.

In this sample, this clone turned up a few times. The V and J genes are TRBV4-1 and TRBJ2-5; D possibly corresponds to TRBD2 (5 bases). V was shortened by 6 bases and J by 2 bases, with 16 bases between the two germline ends. The germline V gene encodes CDR1 MGHRA and CDR2 YSYEKL. CDR3 size: 15 residues. The CDR3 DNA follows: TGCGCCAGCAGTTACACCGGACTCACGCAAGAGACCCAGTACTTC. Its protein product is CASSYTGLTQETQYF.

The chain combines TRBV6-7 with TRBJ1-5, with D unclear. TRBV6-7 is an ORF, and what it does is uncertain. Trimming took off 9 bases at V and 6 bases at J, with 3 bases between the two ends. The CDR3 runs 9 residues. CDR3 nucleotide sequence: TGTGCCAGGTGTCAGCCCCAGCATTTT. It is translated as CARCQPQHF.

CDR3 region: CASSQSYGTSGPGTGELFF. Written as DNA, the CDR3 is TGTGCCAGCAGCCAGAGCTATGGGACTAGCGGGCCGGGCACCGGGGAGCTGTTTTTT. The V call is TRBV4-2, the J call TRBJ2-2; 12 bases line up with TRBD2. V lost 3 bases to trimming and J lost 4 bases; unmatched junction nucleotides: 12. The CDR3 spans 19 residues. Looked up from germline, CDR1 is LGHNA and CDR2 is YNFKEQ.

The chain is built from TRBV5-4 and TRBJ1-2; D unclear. CDR1 is SGHNT and CDR2 is YYREEE in the germline V gene (reference sequence). The V and J ends lost 0 bases and 7 bases respectively, with 10 bases between them. This CDR3 spans 13 amino acids. Here the CDR3 DNA reads TGTGCCAGCAGCTTGGACGGAACTGGTGGCTACACCTTC. Translation: CASSLDGTGGYTF.

The chain employs TRBV4-1 and TRBJ1-2; perhaps TRBD1 as D (6 bases). V dropped 2 bases and J dropped 1 base, with 17 bases sitting between them. CDR1 and CDR2 (germline): MGHRA, YSYEKL. This CDR3 has 17 amino acids. The CDR3 is CASSQFTGTRRNYGYTF. The DNA of the CDR3 is TGCGCCAGCAGCCAATTCACCGGGACACGCCGTAACTATGGCTACACCTTC.